Each of the 27 T cell receptor beta chains below was sequenced from the same sample in a study of T cells after yellow fever vaccination. From the 5' RACE reads, TCRdb called clonotypes with MiXCR, one entry per CDR3 protein. The sample yields under 600,000 distinct CDR3 sequences, roughly 14% seen once. Here the sequenced sample was PBMCs, taken on the day of the yellow fever booster vaccination. These receptors came from a man aged 25 to 40 who received the YFV17D yellow fever vaccine.

The V and J genes are TRBV5-1 and TRBJ2-5; D is undetermined. Germline-derived CDR1 and CDR2 are SGHRS and YFSETQ. The CDR3 totals 14 residues. V lost 0 bases to trimming and J lost 3 bases, with 9 bases between them. The CDR3 spells CASSLEGTKETQYF. The CDR3 bases are TGCGCCAGCAGCTTGGAGGGCACAAAAGAGACCCAGTACTTC.

This clonotype was seen more than once but under ten times. V gene TRBV4-3 combines with J gene TRBJ1-5; D remains unclear. This CDR3 is 15 amino acids long. Trimming pared 0 bases from V and 3 bases from J, leaving 9 bases between. Germline CDR1 and CDR2: LGHNA and YSLEER. CDR3 coding DNA: TGCGCCAGCAGCCAAGATTGGACGGTCAATCAGCCCCAGCATTTT. Translating gives CASSQDWTVNQPQHF.

This clonotype was detected only a few times. In DNA, the CDR3 is TGTGCCAGCAGCTCTCTCTGGGGGACAGGGGTGTTTGAGCAGTTCTTC. Protein sequence: CASSSLWGTGVFEQFF. This chain connects TRBV7-2 to TRBJ2-1; 10 nucleotides agree with TRBD1. Germline CDR1 reads SGHTA; CDR2 reads FQGNSA. After removal of 4 bases from V and 9 bases from J, the junction contained 12 bases not matched to a gene. The CDR3 has 16 amino acids.

This clonotype was counted only a few times. The chain carries TRBV6-1 and TRBJ2-1; TRBD2 matches at 7 bases. CDR3 length: 17 amino acids. After removal of 4 bases from V and 7 bases from J, the junction contained 16 bases not matched to a gene. Germline loops: CDR1 MNHNS, CDR2 SASEGT. This CDR3 reads CASSGAGAGVLGNEQFF. The CDR3 DNA follows: TGTGCCAGCAGTGGTGCCGGGGCGGGAGTGTTAGGGAATGAGCAGTTCTTC.

This clonotype was seen a few times. The chain couples TRBV12-5 to TRBJ2-1, with TRBD2 identical over 10 bases. The V segment lost 6 bases and the J segment 3 bases; nucleotides outside the gene matches: 5. The CDR3 is 15 amino acids. Germline V gene sequence: CDR1 LGHNT, CDR2 FRNRAP. CDR3 sequence: CASGQGLADYNEQFF. In nucleotides, the CDR3 is TGTGCTAGTGGCCAAGGACTAGCGGACTACAATGAGCAGTTCTTC. The full variable domain, rest sourced from reference TRBV12-5 and TRBJ2-1, is DARVTQTPRHKVTEMGQEVTMRCQPILGHNTVFWYRQTMMQGLELLAYFRNRAPLDDSGMPKDRFSAEMPDATLATLKIQPSEPRDSAVYFCASGQGLADYNEQFFGPGTRLTVL.

This clonotype showed up many times. The chain is built from TRBV29-1 and TRBJ2-7, with 9 bases lining up with TRBD1. The germline CDR1 and CDR2 sequences are SQVTM and ANQGSEA. The V and J ends lost 7 bases and 6 bases, in that order; junction bases with no gene match: 10. The CDR3 has 13 residues. The CDR3 here is CSATGTGNSEQYF. CDR3 coding DNA: TGCAGCGCTACCGGGACAGGGAACTCCGAGCAGTACTTC.

This clonotype has more than one count but fewer than ten. This chain connects TRBV7-2 to TRBJ2-7; D is undetermined. Trimming took off 5 bases at V and 0 bases at J, with 14 bases between the two ends. Germline values: CDR1 SGHTA, CDR2 FQGNSA. The length of the CDR3 is 15 residues. DNA of the CDR3: TGTGCCAGCAGCCCCCCCGGCTTTAGCTCCTACGAGCAGTACTTC. Translated, it gives CASSPPGFSSYEQYF.

The rearrangement uses TRBV7-9 and TRBJ1-2; possibly TRBD1 for D (5 bases). The V end lost 4 bases, the J end lost 8 bases, and 14 bases lay between the germline ends. Germline V CDR1 and CDR2: SEHNR, FQNEAQ (reference sequence). There are 13 residues in the CDR3. DNA of the CDR3: TGTGCCAGCAGCTCTCCGGGGACCTGGGGCTACACCTTC. Protein sequence: CASSSPGTWGYTF.

The rearrangement joins TRBV7-9 to TRBJ2-7; 11 positions agree with TRBD2. From germline, CDR1 is SEHNR and CDR2 FQNEAQ (reference sequence). The CDR3 runs to 15 residues. Losses at the gene ends were 5 bases for V and 5 bases for J; bases not matched to a gene: 8. CDR3 DNA: TGTGCCAGCAGCCCAGGGGTGACTAGCGGGAACGAGCAGTACTTC. Translating gives CASSPGVTSGNEQYF.

This clonotype has a count of ten or more. V is TRBV20-1 and J is TRBJ2-7; D might be TRBD1 or TRBD2, each matching 5 bases. This CDR3 has 13 residues. V was pared by 5 bases and J by 2 bases, with 13 bases between. Looked up from germline, CDR1 is DFQATT and CDR2 is SNEGSKA (reference sequence). This chain's CDR3 is CSALPGTPYEQYF. In DNA, the CDR3 is TGCAGTGCTCTCCCAGGGACCCCCTACGAGCAGTACTTC.

This chain connects TRBV5-5 to TRBJ1-2; D is ambiguous. V gave up 0 bases and J gave up 5 bases, with 8 bases separating them. CDR3 length: 13 residues. Per germline, CDR1 SGHKS and CDR2 YYEKEE (reference sequence). CDR3 DNA: TGTGCCAGCAGCTTGGCGCCTTCATATGGCTACACCTTC. It yields the protein CASSLAPSYGYTF.

This chain joins TRBV6-5 and TRBJ2-1; D tentatively fits TRBD1 or TRBD2 (6 bases each). CDR1 and CDR2 (germline): MNHEY, SVGAGI. This CDR3 spans 14 amino acids. V was trimmed by 2 bases and J by 6 bases, leaving 11 bases between them. The CDR3 nucleotides read TGTGCCAGCAGTTACGGACTACAGGGCAATGAGCAGTTCTTC. It is translated as CASSYGLQGNEQFF.

This clonotype was recorded a few times. The rearrangement joins TRBV27 to TRBJ2-1; possible D gene TRBD1, 6 bases. The CDR3 spans 14 residues. The ends were cut back, 7 bases at V and 7 bases at J, with 17 bases in the middle. Germline CDR1 MNHEY, CDR2 SMNVEV (reference sequence). The CDR3 protein is CASTSLDRPNEQFF. CDR3 DNA sequence: TGTGCCAGCACTTCCCTCGACAGGCCTAATGAGCAGTTCTTC.

This CDR3 reads CASSEWGLAAYNEQFF. Here the CDR3 DNA reads TGTGCCAGCAGTGAATGGGGACTAGCGGCATACAATGAGCAGTTCTTC. V usage is TRBV25-1 and J usage is TRBJ2-1; 11 bases fit TRBD2. The CDR3 spans 16 residues. The germline CDR1 and CDR2 sequences are MGHDK and SYGVNS. J lost 4 bases, V lost 1 base, and 3 bases had no gene match.

This clonotype was detected only a few times. The chain joins TRBV19 to TRBJ2-1; the D is unclear. Germline CDR1 reads LNHDA; CDR2 reads SQIVND (reference sequence). This CDR3 comprises 16 residues. V was cut by 3 bases and J by 5 bases, with 17 bases left in between. The CDR3 DNA is TGTGCCAGTAGTATCTCCAGCAGGAGCCGGGACAATGAGCAGTTCTTC. Its translation: CASSISSRSRDNEQFF.

This clonotype has a handful of counts. The V and J genes are TRBV5-6 and TRBJ2-7; D is unclear. Trimming shortened V by 0 bases and J by 4 bases, and 11 bases separated the two germline ends. Per germline, CDR1 SGHDT and CDR2 YYEEEE. CDR3 size: 14 residues. This chain's CDR3 is CASSLVSISYEQYF. As DNA, the CDR3 is TGTGCCAGCAGCTTGGTGTCTATTTCATACGAGCAGTACTTC.

In this sample, this clonotype turned up a few times. J is TRBJ2-7 and V is TRBV27; D may be TRBD1 or TRBD2 (6 bases each). The CDR3 has 12 residues. Germline CDR1 MNHEY, CDR2 SMNVEV (reference sequence). Between the trimmed V and J ends, which lost 7 bases and 5 bases, there was a span of 12 bases. The CDR3 sequence is CASISGEDEQYF. CDR3 nucleotides: TGTGCCAGCATTTCAGGGGAGGACGAGCAGTACTTC.

The V gene is TRBV18, the J gene TRBJ1-2; D gene ambiguous. The CDR3 is 15 residues long. The V gene's germline CDR1 is KGHSH and CDR2 LQKENI. The V end was cut by 3 bases, the J end by 8 bases, with 19 bases between. The CDR3 DNA follows: TGTGCCAGCTCACCCACCGGCCTATCTTCACAAGGCTACACCTTC. Residues: CASSPTGLSSQGYTF.

This clonotype was recorded a few times. The V gene is TRBV12-3 or TRBV12-4, the J gene TRBJ2-1; D perhaps matches TRBD2 (5 bases). The CDR3 spans 13 residues. V was cut by 1 base and J by 9 bases, with 10 bases left in between. This CDR3 is CASSLGGSREQFF. DNA for the CDR3: TGTGCCAGCAGTTTAGGAGGGTCCCGTGAGCAGTTCTTC.

In its sample, this clonotype was seen many times. The chain employs TRBV29-1 and TRBJ2-2; maybe TRBD2 (6 bases). The CDR3 is 12 amino acids. Germline V gene sequence: CDR1 SQVTM, CDR2 ANQGSEA. V was cut by 6 bases and J by 4 bases, with 9 bases left in between. This CDR3 is CSVPGGTGELFF. CDR3 nucleotides: TGCAGCGTCCCCGGGGGCACCGGGGAGCTGTTTTTT.

This clonotype was picked up many times. The V gene is TRBV6-5, the J gene TRBJ2-1; D tentatively fits TRBD1 or TRBD2 (5 bases each). The CDR3 contains 14 residues. Trimming took off 2 bases at V and 9 bases at J, with 14 bases between the two ends. Germline CDR1 is MNHEY and CDR2 is SVGAGI. CDR3 bases: TGTGCCAGCAGTTACGGGGGTAAAGTCGGTGAGCAGTTCTTC. It encodes CASSYGGKVGEQFF.

The chain employs TRBV5-5 and TRBJ2-1; TRBD1 matches at 11 bases. V was pared by 4 bases and J by 4 bases, with 4 bases of the junction left unmatched. CDR1 is SGHKS, CDR2 YYEKEE, per germline (reference sequence). This CDR3 region has 15 residues. In DNA, the CDR3 is TGTGCCAGCAGCCCGGGACAGGGGGTATACAATGAGCAGTTCTTC. This encodes CASSPGQGVYNEQFF.

This clonotype was observed a handful of times. The chain is built from TRBV30 and TRBJ2-2, with 7 bases aligning to TRBD1. V lost 8 bases to trimming and J lost 1 base; unmatched junction nucleotides: 1. Germline loops: CDR1 GTSNPN, CDR2 SVGIG (reference sequence). The CDR3 consists of 12 residues. For the CDR3, the DNA is TGTGCCCACAGGGGGAACACCGGGGAGCTGTTTTTT. Amino acid sequence: CAHRGNTGELFF.

This clonotype showed up just once. The V call is TRBV5-1, the J call TRBJ1-4; D is uncertain. The CDR3 length is 13 residues. The germline V gene has CDR1 SGHRS and CDR2 YFSETQ. The germline V and J ends were trimmed by 7 bases and 0 bases, with 7 bases remaining between them. The CDR3 DNA reads TGCGCCAGCGGGGAATCAACTAATGAAAAACTGTTTTTT. Amino acids: CASGESTNEKLFF.

This clonotype was detected many times. The CDR3 DNA follows: TGCGCCAGCAGCTCACAGGGGGAGACCCAGTACTTC. It translates to CASSSQGETQYF. The V and J genes are TRBV5-1 and TRBJ2-5, with TRBD1 matching over 7 bases. The CDR3 contains 12 residues. The V and J ends lost 3 bases and 5 bases, in that order; junction bases with no gene match: 1. Germline assignment: CDR1 SGHRS and CDR2 YFSETQ.

This clonotype was detected only a few times. This chain joins TRBV20-1 and TRBJ1-5; D remains ambiguous. This CDR3 has 12 residues. CDR1 and CDR2 from the germline V gene are DFQATT and SNEGSKA (reference sequence). V lost 3 bases, J lost 3 bases, and 6 bases lay in between. CDR3 in DNA: TGCAGTGCTAGCGACAACAATCAGCCCCAGCATTTT. It yields the protein CSASDNNQPQHF.

The chain employs TRBV5-6 and TRBJ1-2; the D gene is possibly TRBD1 (6 bases). V lost 4 bases, J lost 6 bases, and 16 bases lay in between. Germline-derived CDR1 and CDR2 are SGHDT and YYEEEE. The CDR3 length is 14 residues. The CDR3 sequence is CASSLPQGRNGYTF. Written as DNA, the CDR3 is TGTGCCAGCAGCCTACCCCAGGGGAGGAATGGCTACACCTTC.